A selection of T cell receptor beta chains follows, all from one sample in a study of blood T cell repertoires in COVID-19. The repertoire was sequenced with immunoSEQ multiplex PCR; TCRdb's copy has only in-frame clones and lacks some. The sample shows over 200,000 clones, 92% of them seen only once. Specimen: peripheral blood. The receptors were gathered from a man aged 25-45 years with acute or convalescent COVID-19. CDR3s include the opening cysteine and the closing phenylalanine or tryptophan. Each record gives: V gene, J gene, D gene, CDR3 protein. A D gene is named only where the DNA matches it firmly.

V gene: TRBV28
J gene: TRBJ2-2
D gene: TRBD1
CDR3 protein: CASSDRANTGELFF

V gene: TRBV19
J gene: TRBJ1-3
D gene: TRBD1
CDR3 protein: CASSIRQGTGNTIYF

V gene: TRBV5-8
J gene: TRBJ1-5
D gene: TRBD1
CDR3 protein: CASSLAQGAFTQPQHF

V gene: TRBV28
J gene: TRBJ1-3
D gene: -
CDR3 protein: CASTPTPGSSGNTIYF

V gene: TRBV2
J gene: TRBJ2-5
D gene: TRBD1
CDR3 protein: CASSRQGAFQETQYF

V gene: TRBV28
J gene: TRBJ1-2
D gene: TRBD1
CDR3 protein: CASSGQTGSNGYTF

V gene: TRBV27
J gene: TRBJ1-1
D gene: -
CDR3 protein: CASSSGIRAFF

V gene: TRBV6-6
J gene: TRBJ2-7
D gene: TRBD2
CDR3 protein: CASIREVHEQYF

V gene: TRBV2
J gene: TRBJ2-1
D gene: TRBD1
CDR3 protein: CANRRDRAYNEQFF

V gene: TRBV4-1
J gene: TRBJ1-2
D gene: -
CDR3 protein: CASSHNGEPNSYTF

V gene: TRBV5-1
J gene: TRBJ2-1
D gene: TRBD2
CDR3 protein: CASSRSGGAAEQFF

V gene: TRBV7-8
J gene: TRBJ2-3
D gene: -
CDR3 protein: CASSPDRTDTQYF

V gene: TRBV7-9
J gene: TRBJ2-3
D gene: -
CDR3 protein: CASSGDRDTQYF

V gene: TRBV18
J gene: TRBJ2-3
D gene: TRBD2
CDR3 protein: CASSPLAGVNTDTQYF

V gene: TRBV19
J gene: TRBJ2-7
D gene: TRBD2
CDR3 protein: CASSPSGSLSEQYF

V gene: TRBV11-2
J gene: TRBJ2-3
D gene: -
CDR3 protein: CASSLRGGGSYTQYF

V gene: TRBV30
J gene: TRBJ2-3
D gene: TRBD2
CDR3 protein: CAWNGLAGGPDTQYF

V gene: TRBV28
J gene: TRBJ2-7
D gene: TRBD1
CDR3 protein: CASSLDRFYEQYF

V gene: TRBV12-3/TRBV12-4
J gene: TRBJ2-5
D gene: TRBD1
CDR3 protein: CASSLVGTGGCHF

V gene: TRBV5-5
J gene: TRBJ2-1
D gene: -
CDR3 protein: CASSSPVKSYNEQFF

V gene: TRBV19
J gene: TRBJ1-2
D gene: -
CDR3 protein: CASSIQGTYGYTF

V gene: TRBV6-5
J gene: TRBJ2-1
D gene: -
CDR3 protein: CASSYSARYNEQFF

V gene: TRBV29-1
J gene: TRBJ2-7
D gene: TRBD1
CDR3 protein: CSVVGTGGTYEQYF

V gene: TRBV27
J gene: TRBJ2-1
D gene: -
CDR3 protein: CASSSRLSDEQFF

V gene: TRBV30
J gene: TRBJ1-5
D gene: -
CDR3 protein: CAWKPPGAESKPQHF

V gene: TRBV19
J gene: TRBJ1-5
D gene: -
CDR3 protein: CASSTPEGGGMGQPQHF

V gene: TRBV19
J gene: TRBJ1-2
D gene: TRBD1
CDR3 protein: CASSILPNIMPGQRRRRLVEGYTF

V gene: TRBV6-6
J gene: TRBJ1-5
D gene: -
CDR3 protein: CASSHTGLSNQPQHF

V gene: TRBV6-5
J gene: TRBJ1-2
D gene: TRBD1
CDR3 protein: CASSYYRGEGYTF

V gene: TRBV7-9
J gene: TRBJ2-6
D gene: -
CDR3 protein: CASSLSGQRTGSGANVLTF

V gene: TRBV10-3
J gene: TRBJ2-7
D gene: TRBD1
CDR3 protein: CAISFGQGTTYEQYF

V gene: TRBV28
J gene: TRBJ1-6
D gene: -
CDR3 protein: CASLESLNSPLHF

V gene: TRBV10-2
J gene: TRBJ1-1
D gene: -
CDR3 protein: CASSFRQMNTEAFF

V gene: TRBV7-9
J gene: TRBJ2-3
D gene: TRBD2
CDR3 protein: CASSLRLAGSTDTQYF

V gene: TRBV12-3/TRBV12-4
J gene: TRBJ2-1
D gene: -
CDR3 protein: CASPRGNEQFF

V gene: TRBV7-2
J gene: TRBJ1-1
D gene: -
CDR3 protein: CASSPYIYTEAFF

V gene: TRBV18
J gene: TRBJ2-7
D gene: TRBD1
CDR3 protein: CASSSRDRGGEQYF

V gene: TRBV6-4
J gene: TRBJ1-6
D gene: -
CDR3 protein: CASSVVDPYHNSPLHF

V gene: TRBV7-8
J gene: TRBJ2-6
D gene: TRBD1
CDR3 protein: CASRRTGGLTGANVLTF

V gene: TRBV4-1
J gene: TRBJ1-6
D gene: TRBD1
CDR3 protein: CASSQARQGDNVGSPLHF

V gene: TRBV6-5
J gene: TRBJ1-5
D gene: -
CDR3 protein: CASKIQGPGQPQHF

V gene: TRBV24-1
J gene: TRBJ2-5
D gene: TRBD2
CDR3 protein: CATSDTSGTSGSQETQYF

V gene: TRBV24-1
J gene: TRBJ2-7
D gene: -
CDR3 protein: CAAQDGSSYEQYF

V gene: TRBV5-4
J gene: TRBJ2-2
D gene: TRBD2
CDR3 protein: CASSRGGANTGELFF

V gene: TRBV7-9
J gene: TRBJ2-1
D gene: TRBD2
CDR3 protein: CASSLASGRLTYNEQFF

V gene: TRBV3-1/TRBV3-2
J gene: TRBJ2-7
D gene: -
CDR3 protein: CASSQDRGAYEQYF

V gene: TRBV5-1
J gene: TRBJ1-4
D gene: -
CDR3 protein: CASSSGNLGNEKLFF

V gene: TRBV11-2
J gene: TRBJ2-1
D gene: -
CDR3 protein: CASSLGLRENEQFF

V gene: TRBV3-1/TRBV3-2
J gene: TRBJ2-3
D gene: TRBD2
CDR3 protein: CASASGSPDTQYF

V gene: TRBV27
J gene: TRBJ2-1
D gene: TRBD1
CDR3 protein: CASALPYRGKYNEQFF

V gene: TRBV11-2
J gene: TRBJ2-1
D gene: -
CDR3 protein: CASSSTGSSYNEQFF

V gene: TRBV3-1/TRBV3-2
J gene: TRBJ1-3
D gene: -
CDR3 protein: CASSLVSSGNTIYF